This passage covers 24 T cell receptor beta chains from one sample sequenced in a study of beta chain features in type 1 diabetes. Regarding the study as a whole: Type 1 diabetes patients had moderately but significantly shorter TCRB CDR3s in all four CD4+ subsets.

For these TCRs, the target antigens are not known. The isolated RNA, all of it, was reverse transcribed, so expressed TCRB transcripts were what got sequenced. Repertoires were generated with immunoSEQ multiplex PCR, while TCRdb's copy carries only in-frame clones and drops some. The sample comprises around 30,000 clones, less than 75% of which are singletons, and about 2.2% rests with the top ten. The sample consisted of Tregs from blood. The receptors come from a woman in her twenties or thirties with type 1 diabetes.

The genes are TRBV18 and TRBJ1-1, with 11 bases identical to TRBD1. From germline, CDR1 is KGHSH and CDR2 LQKENI. Losses at the gene ends were 3 bases for V and 1 base for J; bases not matched to a gene: 7. The CDR3 has 17 residues. The CDR3 protein is CASSPPGQGGKNTEAFF. CDR3 nucleotide sequence: TGTGCCAGCTCACCTCCGGGACAGGGGGGGAAGAACACTGAAGCTTTCTTT.

The chain couples TRBV27 to TRBJ2-7; no reliable D call. The CDR3 covers 14 residues. V dropped 6 bases and J dropped 0 bases, with 12 bases sitting between them. The germline CDR1 and CDR2 sequences are MNHEY and SMNVEV (reference sequence). The DNA of the CDR3 is TGTGCCAGCAGCCCAACCTGGAGCTCCTACGAGCAGTACTTC. Encoded protein: CASSPTWSSYEQYF.

The V gene is TRBV29-1, the J gene TRBJ2-7, with a tentative D call TRBD1 (5 bases). Per germline, CDR1 SQVTM and CDR2 ANQGSEA. The CDR3 runs to 13 residues. The V and J ends lost 5 bases and 1 base respectively, with 12 bases between them. As DNA, the CDR3 is TGCAGCGTTAACACAGGTATATCCTACGAGCAGTACTTC. It encodes CSVNTGISYEQYF.

The genes are TRBV7-8 and TRBJ1-4; the match to TRBD1 covers 9 bases. The CDR3 runs 17 residues. The germline V gene encodes CDR1 SGHVS and CDR2 FQNEAQ. The ends lost 5 bases at V and 8 bases at J; junction bases unmatched: 15. The CDR3 loop reads CASSPWAPGTGNEKLFF. CDR3 DNA: TGTGCCAGCAGCCCCTGGGCTCCGGGGACAGGGAACGAAAAACTGTTTTTT.

This chain connects TRBV7-9 to TRBJ1-6; no clear D gene. The V end lost 5 bases, the J end lost 7 bases, and 12 bases lay between the germline ends. Germline lookup yields CDR1 SEHNR and CDR2 FQNEAQ (reference sequence). This CDR3 contains 14 residues. The CDR3 sequence: CASSATTRNSPLHF. The DNA for the CDR3 is TGTGCCAGCAGCGCGACGACAAGGAATTCACCCCTCCACTTT.

The rearrangement uses TRBV7-9 and TRBJ2-7, with 7 bases aligning to TRBD1. Germline V gene lookup returns CDR1 SEHNR and CDR2 FQNEAQ (reference sequence). CDR3 size: 13 residues. Unmatched junction bases numbered 5, after V lost 2 bases and J lost 7 bases. The CDR3 loop reads CASSLSGQREQYF. The DNA of the CDR3 is TGTGCCAGCAGCTTATCGGGACAGAGAGAGCAGTACTTC.

This chain links TRBV11-2 with TRBJ2-1; TRBD2 matches 7 bases. Germline V CDR1 and CDR2: SGHAT, FQNNGV. V shed 3 bases and J 1 base; nucleotides not matched to a gene: 0. There are 14 residues in the CDR3. CDR3 protein: CASSFSGSYNEQFF. The CDR3 region has the DNA TGTGCCAGCAGCTTTAGCGGGTCCTACAATGAGCAGTTCTTC.

V and J are TRBV19 and TRBJ2-2; possible D gene TRBD2, 5 bases. This CDR3 is built from 13 residues. Trimming shortened V by 6 bases and J by 1 base, and 6 bases separated the two germline ends. The germline V gene encodes CDR1 LNHDA and CDR2 SQIVND (reference sequence). CDR3 sequence reads: CASRGRNTGELFF. The CDR3 bases are TGTGCCAGTAGGGGGAGGAACACCGGGGAGCTGTTTTTT.

This clone was detected only a few times. CDR3 in amino acids: CASSPGLAGSREQFF. CDR3 sequence (DNA): TGTGCCAGCAGCCCCGGACTAGCGGGGAGCCGTGAGCAGTTCTTC. The chain has TRBV11-3 and TRBJ2-1, with 12 positions matching TRBD2. The CDR3 covers 15 residues. Per germline, CDR1 SGHNT and CDR2 YENEEA. With V trimmed by 5 bases and J by 9 bases, 8 bases remained unmatched.

The V gene is TRBV9, the J gene TRBJ2-1; 11 bases line up with TRBD2. CDR1 and CDR2 (germline): SGDLS, YYNGEE. The CDR3 loop spans 15 amino acids. The ends lost 4 bases at V and 7 bases at J; junction bases unmatched: 7. In DNA form, the CDR3 reads TGTGCCAGCAGCCCCATGGGGACTAGCGGAAATGAGCAGTTCTTC. As protein: CASSPMGTSGNEQFF.

The CDR3 loop reads CASSPTTTLDTQYF. The DNA for the CDR3 is TGTGCCAGCTCACCAACAACAACCTTAGATACGCAGTATTTT. The chain uses TRBV18 and TRBJ2-3, with no clear D. This CDR3 has 14 amino acids. Germline values: CDR1 KGHSH, CDR2 LQKENI. V lost 2 bases, J lost 5 bases, and 11 bases lay in between.

The chain is built from TRBV10-3 and TRBJ2-1; a weak D match, TRBD1 (5 bases). CDR3 length equals 14 residues. The V end lost 6 bases, the J end lost 3 bases, and 12 bases lay between the germline ends. Germline CDR1 reads ENHRY; CDR2 reads SYGVKD. This chain's CDR3 is CAIRGLFDYNEQFF. CDR3 sequence (DNA): TGTGCCATCAGGGGGCTATTCGACTACAATGAGCAGTTCTTC.

V gene TRBV11-3 combines with J gene TRBJ1-1; no clear D. This CDR3 is 15 amino acids long. V was shortened by 0 bases and J by 2 bases, with 10 bases between the two germline ends. Germline CDR1 is SGHNT and CDR2 is YENEEA. The CDR3 loop is CASSLDFSRNTEAFF. CDR3 DNA sequence: TGTGCCAGCAGCTTAGATTTTTCGAGAAACACTGAAGCTTTCTTT.

The chain uses TRBV9 and TRBJ1-5, with TRBD1 identical over 12 bases. V was pared by 3 bases and J by 4 bases, with 8 bases of the junction left unmatched. The CDR3 runs to 17 residues. Germline V gene data show CDR1 as SGDLS and CDR2 as YYNGEE. The CDR3 loop is CASSGGTGGAENQPQHF. The CDR3 DNA reads TGTGCCAGCAGCGGAGGGACAGGGGGCGCGGAGAATCAGCCCCAGCATTTT.

V is TRBV18 and J is TRBJ2-1; 8 bases match TRBD2. V lost 3 bases, J lost 0 bases, and 10 bases stayed unmatched. CDR1 is KGHSH, CDR2 LQKENI, per germline. The CDR3 runs to 18 residues. CDR3 sequence (DNA): TGTGCCAGCTCACCCCTACCGCTAGCGGGTAGCTCCTACAATGAGCAGTTCTTC. Translation: CASSPLPLAGSSYNEQFF.

This chain links TRBV7-8 with TRBJ1-1; the D is unclear. The V gene's germline CDR1 is SGHVS and CDR2 FQNEAQ. The CDR3 is 15 residues long. The V end was cut by 3 bases, the J end by 1 base, with 12 bases between. The CDR3 bases are TGTGCCAGCAGCTTCCTCTGGCGGAAGAACACTGAAGCTTTCTTT. It yields the protein CASSFLWRKNTEAFF.

V gene TRBV11-2 combines with J gene TRBJ1-1, with 8 bases identical to TRBD1. V dropped 3 bases and J dropped 3; count of bases not matched to a gene: 6. CDR1 is SGHAT and CDR2 is FQNNGV in the germline V gene. CDR3 size: 15 residues. The CDR3 loop is CASSFRNRGDTEAFF. The CDR3 bases are TGTGCCAGCAGCTTTAGGAACAGGGGGGACACTGAAGCTTTCTTT.

The rearrangement uses TRBV18 and TRBJ2-1; 7 nucleotides line up with TRBD2. The CDR3 loop spans 15 amino acids. CDR1 is KGHSH, CDR2 LQKENI, per germline. V dropped 8 bases and J dropped 9; count of bases not matched to a gene: 16. For the CDR3, the DNA is TGTGCCAGCCGTGCCGGGGCGGGAGAGTTGAGTGAGCAGTTCTTC. Translated: CASRAGAGELSEQFF.

The chain is built from TRBV6-6 and TRBJ2-7; 9 nucleotides line up with TRBD2. CDR1 and CDR2 (germline): MNHNY, SVGAGI (reference sequence). V trimming: 5 bases; J trimming: 11 bases; junction bases outside the gene matches: 10. This CDR3 spans 13 amino acids. In DNA, the CDR3 is TGTGCCAGCAGTAAAACTTTAGCGGGAGCCGAGTACTTC. This gives the protein CASSKTLAGAEYF.

This chain connects TRBV7-9 to TRBJ2-7; 8 bases fit TRBD1. Per the germline V gene, CDR1 is SEHNR and CDR2 is FQNEAQ (reference sequence). The CDR3 is 15 residues long. Trimming took 5 bases from V and 4 from J; bases not matched to a gene: 10. CDR3 loop: CASSPLTGGGYEQYF. The CDR3 DNA reads as TGTGCCAGCAGCCCTCTAACAGGGGGTGGGTACGAGCAGTACTTC.

V gene TRBV6-5 combines with J gene TRBJ2-7; 8 nucleotides line up with TRBD2. The CDR3 extends over 15 amino acids. From germline, CDR1 is MNHEY and CDR2 SVGAGI. V dropped 6 bases and J dropped 2; count of bases not matched to a gene: 9. The DNA for the CDR3 is TGTGCCAGCAGCCGCCGGACTAGCCTTACCTACGAGCAGTACTTC. This gives the protein CASSRRTSLTYEQYF.

Only a few counts were recorded for this clone. The J gene is TRBJ1-2, the V gene TRBV10-3, with TRBD1 as a possible D gene (6 bases). Germline-derived CDR1 and CDR2 are ENHRY and SYGVKD. The CDR3 runs 14 residues. V lost 2 bases and J lost 3, with 10 bases in between. The DNA for the CDR3 is TGTGCCATCAGTGAGCTCCGACAGGACTATGGCTACACCTTC. Encoded protein: CAISELRQDYGYTF.

V is TRBV18 and J is TRBJ2-2; possible D gene TRBD2, 6 bases. V shed 11 bases and J shed 0 bases, with 19 bases lying between them. This CDR3 region has 16 residues. Per the germline V gene, CDR1 is KGHSH and CDR2 is LQKENI. CDR3 region: CAASSLAVSNTGELFF. CDR3 coding DNA: TGTGCCGCCAGCTCATTAGCGGTATCGAACACCGGGGAGCTGTTTTTT.

This clone appeared a few times. The chain uses TRBV19 and TRBJ2-2; no reliable D call. The V gene lost 10 bases and the J gene lost 0 bases, with 12 bases spanning the gap. The CDR3 runs 14 residues. Germline loops: CDR1 LNHDA, CDR2 SQIVND (reference sequence). The CDR3 sequence is CATNPSPNTGELFF. Written as DNA, the CDR3 is TGTGCCACCAACCCAAGCCCGAACACCGGGGAGCTGTTTTTT.